This TCR beta chain derives from a study of regulatory T cells in long-lasting Graves disease. Time point here: persistent/refractory GD, antithyroid drugs over 5 years with positive TRAb. Generation of the TCR library employed RNA extracted from PBMCs. In building TCR beta libraries, iRepertoire HTBI primers were used together with Arm-PCR of CDR3 regions. TCRdb reprocessed the multiplex PCR reads with MiXCR, giving one entry per CDR3 protein. The repertoire has 350,000 to 450,000 distinct CDR3 sequences, around a fifth of them found once; the top ten carry 14%. The germline V gene has CDR1 KGHSH and CDR2 LQKENI. This CDR3 is built from 19 residues. Trimming took off 2 bases at V and 0 bases at J, with 22 bases between the two ends.

The V and J genes are TRBV18 and TRBJ1-1, with D tentatively TRBD1 (6 bases). This TCR came from a female donor with Graves disease. This material consisted of peripheral blood mononuclear cells (PBMCs), taken when the disease was refractory, from a patient treated with antithyroid drugs. CDR3 DNA: TGTGCCAGCTCACCATTTCCTTGGGGGCGGAACGTCATGAACACTGAAGCTTTCTTT. It codes for CASSPFPWGRNVMNTEAFF.